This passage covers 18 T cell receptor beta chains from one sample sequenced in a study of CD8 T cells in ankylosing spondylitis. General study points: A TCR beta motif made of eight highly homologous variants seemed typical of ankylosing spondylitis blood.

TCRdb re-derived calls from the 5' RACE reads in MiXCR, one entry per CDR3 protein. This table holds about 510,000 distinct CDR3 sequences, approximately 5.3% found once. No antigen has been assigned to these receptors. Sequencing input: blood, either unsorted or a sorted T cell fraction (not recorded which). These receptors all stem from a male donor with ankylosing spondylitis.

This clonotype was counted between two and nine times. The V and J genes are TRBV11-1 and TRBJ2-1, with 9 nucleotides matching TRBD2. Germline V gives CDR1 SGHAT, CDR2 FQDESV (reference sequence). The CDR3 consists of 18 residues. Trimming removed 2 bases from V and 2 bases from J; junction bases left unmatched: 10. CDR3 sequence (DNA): TGTGCCAGCAGCTTACCCCTAGGGGCGGGGGGGACCTACAATGAGCAGTTCTTC. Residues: CASSLPLGAGGTYNEQFF. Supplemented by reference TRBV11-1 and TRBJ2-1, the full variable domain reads EAEVAQSPRYKITEKSQAVAFWCDPISGHATLYWYRQILGQGPELLVQFQDESVVDDSQLPKDRFSAERLKGVDSTLKIQPAELGDSAMYLCASSLPLGAGGTYNEQFFGPGTRLTVL.

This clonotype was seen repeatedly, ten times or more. CDR3 sequence (DNA): TGTGCCAGCACCTTCCTGACAGGGGGTAAGGACGAGCAGTACTTC. Translation gives CASTFLTGGKDEQYF. The V and J genes are TRBV5-6 and TRBJ2-7; 9 nucleotides agree with TRBD1. The CDR3 runs 15 residues. V trimming: 6 bases; J trimming: 5 bases; junction bases outside the gene matches: 12. Germline CDR1 is SGHDT and CDR2 is YYEEEE.

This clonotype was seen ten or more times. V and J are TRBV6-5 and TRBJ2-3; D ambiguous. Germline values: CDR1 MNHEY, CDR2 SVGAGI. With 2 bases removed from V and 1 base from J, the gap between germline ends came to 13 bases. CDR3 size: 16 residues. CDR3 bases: TGTGCCAGCAGTTACGGCCGGCCCTTCGGCACAGATACGCAGTATTTT. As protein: CASSYGRPFGTDTQYF.

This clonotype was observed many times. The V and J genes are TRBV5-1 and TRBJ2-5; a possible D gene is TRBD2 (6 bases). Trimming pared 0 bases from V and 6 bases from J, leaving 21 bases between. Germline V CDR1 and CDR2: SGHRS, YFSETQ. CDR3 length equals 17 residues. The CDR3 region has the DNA TGCGCCAGCAGCTTGGTGCCGGGGGAAGAGAGTTGGAAGACCCAGTACTTC. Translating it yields CASSLVPGEESWKTQYF.

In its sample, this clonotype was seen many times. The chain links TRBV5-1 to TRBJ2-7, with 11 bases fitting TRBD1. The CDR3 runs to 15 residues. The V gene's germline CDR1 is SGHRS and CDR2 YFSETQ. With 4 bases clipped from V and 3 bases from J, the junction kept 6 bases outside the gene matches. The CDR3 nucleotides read TGCGCCAGCAGCGTTACGGGACAGGGGGTCTACGAGCAGTACTTC. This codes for CASSVTGQGVYEQYF.

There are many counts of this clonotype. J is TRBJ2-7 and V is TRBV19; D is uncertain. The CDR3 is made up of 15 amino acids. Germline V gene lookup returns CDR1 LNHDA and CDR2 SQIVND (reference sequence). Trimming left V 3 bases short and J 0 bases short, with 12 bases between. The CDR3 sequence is CASSIRRYNSYEQYF. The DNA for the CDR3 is TGTGCCAGTAGTATCAGGCGGTACAACTCCTACGAGCAGTACTTC.

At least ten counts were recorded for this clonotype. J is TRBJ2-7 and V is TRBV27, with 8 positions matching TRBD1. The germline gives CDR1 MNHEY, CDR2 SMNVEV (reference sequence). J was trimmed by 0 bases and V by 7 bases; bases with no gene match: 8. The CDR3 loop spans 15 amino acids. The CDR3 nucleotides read TGTGCCAGCAAACCCGGACAGGGTCTCTCCTACGAGCAGTACTTC. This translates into CASKPGQGLSYEQYF.

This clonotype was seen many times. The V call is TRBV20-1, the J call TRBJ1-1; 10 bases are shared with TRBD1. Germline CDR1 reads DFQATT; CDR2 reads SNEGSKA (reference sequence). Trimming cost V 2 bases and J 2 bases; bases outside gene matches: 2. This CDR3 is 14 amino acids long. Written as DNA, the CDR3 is TGCAGTGCTAGATGGGACAGGGGAAACACTGAAGCTTTCTTT. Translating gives CSARWDRGNTEAFF.

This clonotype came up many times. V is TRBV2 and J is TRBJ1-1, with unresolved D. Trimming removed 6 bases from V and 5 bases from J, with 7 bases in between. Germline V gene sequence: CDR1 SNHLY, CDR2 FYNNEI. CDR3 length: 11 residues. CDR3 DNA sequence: TGTGCCAGCAGGGAGGATACTGAAGCTTTCTTT. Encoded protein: CASREDTEAFF. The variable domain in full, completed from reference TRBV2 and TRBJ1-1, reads EPEVTQTPSHQVTQMGQEVILRCVPISNHLYFYWYRQILGQKVEFLVSFYNNEISEKSEIFDDQFSVERPDGSNFTLKIRSTKLEDSAMYFCASREDTEAFFGQGTRLTVV.

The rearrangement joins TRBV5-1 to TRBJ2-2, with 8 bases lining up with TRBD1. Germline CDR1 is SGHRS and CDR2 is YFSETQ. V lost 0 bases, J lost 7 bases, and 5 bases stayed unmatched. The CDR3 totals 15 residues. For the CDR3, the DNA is TGCGCCAGCAGCTTGGCAGGGGGCAATGGCGGGGAGCTGTTTTTT. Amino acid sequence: CASSLAGGNGGELFF. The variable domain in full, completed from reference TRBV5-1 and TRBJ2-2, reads KAGVTQTPRYLIKTRGQQVTLSCSPISGHRSVSWYQQTPGQGLQFLFEYFSETQRNKGNFPGRFSGRQFSNSRSEMNVSTLELGDSALYLCASSLAGGNGGELFFGEGSRLTVL.

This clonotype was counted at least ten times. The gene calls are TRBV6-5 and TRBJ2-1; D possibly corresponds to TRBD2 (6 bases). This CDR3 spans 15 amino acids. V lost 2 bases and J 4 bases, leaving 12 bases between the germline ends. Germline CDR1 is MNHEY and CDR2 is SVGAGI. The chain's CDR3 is CASSYGGPGYNEQFF. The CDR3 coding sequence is TGTGCCAGCAGTTACGGAGGGCCGGGATACAATGAGCAGTTCTTC.

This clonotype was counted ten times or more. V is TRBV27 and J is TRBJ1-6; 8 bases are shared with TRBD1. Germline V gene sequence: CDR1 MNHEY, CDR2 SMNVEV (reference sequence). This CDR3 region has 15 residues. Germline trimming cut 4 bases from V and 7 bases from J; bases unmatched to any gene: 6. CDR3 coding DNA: TGTGCCAGCAGTTCTCCGGGACAGGCGAATTCACCCCTCCACTTT. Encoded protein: CASSSPGQANSPLHF.

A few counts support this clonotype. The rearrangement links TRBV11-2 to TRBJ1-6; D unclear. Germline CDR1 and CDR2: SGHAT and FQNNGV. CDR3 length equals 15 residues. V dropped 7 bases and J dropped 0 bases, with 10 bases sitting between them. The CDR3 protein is CASTGERSYNSPLHF. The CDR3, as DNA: TGTGCCAGCACCGGGGAGCGCTCCTATAATTCACCCCTCCACTTT.

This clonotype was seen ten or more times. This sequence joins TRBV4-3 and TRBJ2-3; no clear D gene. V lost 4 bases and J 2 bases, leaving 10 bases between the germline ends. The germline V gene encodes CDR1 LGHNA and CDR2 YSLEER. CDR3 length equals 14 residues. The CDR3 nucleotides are TGCGCCAGCAGCCGCTACGCCACCACAGATACGCAGTATTTT. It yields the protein CASSRYATTDTQYF.

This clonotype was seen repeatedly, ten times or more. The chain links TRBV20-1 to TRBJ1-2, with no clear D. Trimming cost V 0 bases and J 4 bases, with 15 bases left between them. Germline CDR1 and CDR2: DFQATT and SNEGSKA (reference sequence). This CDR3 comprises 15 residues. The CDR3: CSARDHLATFYGYTF. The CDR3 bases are TGCAGTGCTAGAGATCACCTCGCCACCTTCTATGGCTACACCTTC.

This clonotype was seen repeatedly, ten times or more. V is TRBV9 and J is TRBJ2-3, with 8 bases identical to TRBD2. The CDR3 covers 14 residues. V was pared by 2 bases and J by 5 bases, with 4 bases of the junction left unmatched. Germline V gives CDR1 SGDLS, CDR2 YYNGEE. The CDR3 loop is CASSVGLAVDTQYF. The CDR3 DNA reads TGTGCCAGCAGCGTTGGACTAGCAGTAGATACGCAGTATTTT.

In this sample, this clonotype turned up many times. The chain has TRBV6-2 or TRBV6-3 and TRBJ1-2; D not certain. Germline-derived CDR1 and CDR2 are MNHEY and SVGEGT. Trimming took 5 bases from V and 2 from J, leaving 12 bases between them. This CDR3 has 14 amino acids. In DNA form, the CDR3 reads TGTGCCAGCAGTCCCATCCCGTCCAACTATGGCTACACCTTC. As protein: CASSPIPSNYGYTF.

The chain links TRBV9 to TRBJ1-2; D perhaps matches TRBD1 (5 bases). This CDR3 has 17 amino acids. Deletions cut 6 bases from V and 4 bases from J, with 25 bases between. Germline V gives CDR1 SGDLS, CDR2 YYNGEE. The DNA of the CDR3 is TGTGCCAGCACAGCCCGGTGGGGCACAAGATCGATCTATGGCTACACCTTC. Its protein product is CASTARWGTRSIYGYTF.